This T cell receptor (beta chain) is drawn from a study of molecular identifiers for immune sequencing clone quantification. About this clonotype: Since a much larger clone is just one base distant, this may be a read error.

Germline-derived CDR1 and CDR2 are MNHEY and SMNVEV (reference sequence). This CDR3 is built from 14 residues. Trimming left V 2 bases short and J 9 bases short, with 17 bases between. It was from around 20,000 to 990,000 sorted cells, with 10%, 30% or 50% RNA, that naive CD8 libraries came. Previously described methods and listed TCR primers were used for bulk TCR libraries. One entry per CDR3 protein results from TCRdb running MiXCR on the PCR reads. The table lists 30,000 to 40,000 distinct CDR3 sequences, under 20% of them singletons. The TCR sequence derives from a human donor in good health. Some libraries in this study had Jurkat cell RNA spiked in. The genes are TRBV27 and TRBJ2-7; D may be TRBD2 (6 bases). The sample was naive CD8+ T cells from blood, with Jurkat cell RNA spiked in. The subset was: FACS-sorted CD8+CD4-CCR7+CD45RA+ naive T cells. As DNA, the CDR3 is TGTGCCAGCAGTTTAGCGGGACTCCAACGGGGGCAGTACTTC. The encoded protein is CASSLAGLQRGQYF.